This T cell receptor beta chain comes out of a study of T cell responses to AZD1222 COVID-19 vaccine. General study points: Variant regions that are unmutated are reportedly the target of nearly half of spike-specific TCRs. Spike-spanning, vaccine-associated CD4 TCRs were dominant at 160-218 and 743-854. It should be noted that donors were predominantly white British and more often female, and clonal diversity was possibly underestimated.

The V gene's germline CDR1 is MNHEY and CDR2 SMNVEV (reference sequence). V lost 3 bases, J lost 9 bases, and 5 bases stayed unmatched. The CDR3 totals 13 residues. The repertoire was sequenced with immunoSEQ multiplex PCR; TCRdb's copy has only in-frame clones and lacks some. The sample carries 130,000 to 150,000 clones, approximately 93% recorded once. Comment on this clone: Antigen: not known.

This clonotype was obtained from an adult who had recovered from COVID-19. Source: peripheral blood, taken after recovery from COVID-19. The V call is TRBV27, the J call TRBJ1-5; 7 bases are shared with TRBD1. The CDR3 DNA follows: TGTGCCAGCAGTTTTGCCTCAGGGGGGCCCCAGCATTTT. This encodes CASSFASGGPQHF.